This T cell receptor beta chain was profiled in a study of cytomegalovirus exposure and HLA in healthy donors. This clone was detected once. Its antigen is unknown. Study-level points and caveats: Later genetic work tied a missense DCLRE1C variant to beta-chain V and J trimming.

Germline V gene lookup returns CDR1 SGHRS and CDR2 YFSETQ. The CDR3 loop spans 14 amino acids. J gave up 4 bases and V 4 bases, and 3 bases lay outside the gene matches. Use of 60 Vbeta and 13 Jbeta primers characterized the PCR. Method: immunoSEQ multiplex PCR; TCRdb's copy keeps in-frame clones and lacks some. The sample has 90,000 to 120,000 clones; 77% are singletons. V and J are TRBV5-1 and TRBJ2-5; TRBD2 matches at 11 bases. The receptor's source is a male donor in good health and CMV-seronegative. Sequenced input: PBMCs. The CDR3 nucleotides read TGCGCCAGCAGCGGGACTAGCGGTGGAGAGACCCAGTACTTC. Protein sequence: CASSGTSGGETQYF.